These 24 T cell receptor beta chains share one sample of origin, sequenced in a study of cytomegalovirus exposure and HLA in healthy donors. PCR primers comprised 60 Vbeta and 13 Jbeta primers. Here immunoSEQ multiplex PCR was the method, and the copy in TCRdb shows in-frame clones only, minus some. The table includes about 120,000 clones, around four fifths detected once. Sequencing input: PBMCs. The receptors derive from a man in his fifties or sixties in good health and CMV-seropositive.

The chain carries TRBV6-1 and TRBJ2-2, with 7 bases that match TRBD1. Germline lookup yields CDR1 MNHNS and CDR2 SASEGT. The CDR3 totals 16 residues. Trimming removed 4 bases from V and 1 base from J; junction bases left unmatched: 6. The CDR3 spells CASSAWTGMNTGELFF. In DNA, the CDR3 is TGTGCCAGCAGTGCTTGGACAGGCATGAACACCGGGGAGCTGTTTTTT.

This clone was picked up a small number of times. DNA for the CDR3: TGTGCCAGTAGCCCTCGGGGGGCGCGGGGCAATCAGCCCCAGCATTTT. Translated: CASSPRGARGNQPQHF. The V and J genes are TRBV19 and TRBJ1-5, with D possibly matching TRBD1 (6 bases). Trimming took off 6 bases at V and 2 bases at J, with 17 bases between the two ends. The CDR3 covers 16 residues. Germline CDR1 is LNHDA and CDR2 is SQIVND (reference sequence).

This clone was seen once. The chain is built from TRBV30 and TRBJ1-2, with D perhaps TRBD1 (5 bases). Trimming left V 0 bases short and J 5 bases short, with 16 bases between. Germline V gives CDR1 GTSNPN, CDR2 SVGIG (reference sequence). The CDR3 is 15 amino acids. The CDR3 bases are TGTGCCTGGAGTGTTTCAGGGCTCCCTTGGTATGGCTACACCTTC. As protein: CAWSVSGLPWYGYTF.

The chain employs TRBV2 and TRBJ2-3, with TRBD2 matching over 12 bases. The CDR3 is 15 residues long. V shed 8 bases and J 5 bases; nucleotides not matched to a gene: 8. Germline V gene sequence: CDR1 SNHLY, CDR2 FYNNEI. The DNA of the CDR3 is TGTGCCAGCCGTCGGCTAGCGGGAGGGGGAGATACGCAGTATTTT. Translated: CASRRLAGGGDTQYF.

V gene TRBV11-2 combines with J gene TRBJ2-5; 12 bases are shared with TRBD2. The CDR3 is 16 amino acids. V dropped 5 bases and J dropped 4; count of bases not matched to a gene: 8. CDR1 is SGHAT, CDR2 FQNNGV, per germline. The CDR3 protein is CASSPTSGSLVETQYF. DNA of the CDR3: TGTGCCAGCAGCCCGACTAGCGGGAGCTTAGTAGAGACCCAGTACTTC.

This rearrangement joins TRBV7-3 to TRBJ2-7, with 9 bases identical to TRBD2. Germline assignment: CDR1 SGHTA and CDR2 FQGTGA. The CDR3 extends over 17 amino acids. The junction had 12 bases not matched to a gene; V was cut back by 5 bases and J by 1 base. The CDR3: CASSQIPGGRESYEQYF. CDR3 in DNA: TGTGCCAGCAGCCAAATACCAGGCGGGAGGGAATCCTACGAGCAGTACTTC.

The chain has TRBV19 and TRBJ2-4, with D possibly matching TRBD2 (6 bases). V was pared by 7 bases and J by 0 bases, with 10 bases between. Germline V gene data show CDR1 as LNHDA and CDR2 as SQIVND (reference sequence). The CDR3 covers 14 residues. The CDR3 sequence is CASMGLQAKNIQYF. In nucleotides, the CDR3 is TGTGCCAGTATGGGACTCCAAGCCAAAAACATTCAGTACTTC.

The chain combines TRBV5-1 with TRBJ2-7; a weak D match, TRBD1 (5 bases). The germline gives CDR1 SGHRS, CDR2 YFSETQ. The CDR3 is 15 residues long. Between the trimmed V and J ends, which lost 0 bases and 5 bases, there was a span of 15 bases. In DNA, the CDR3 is TGCGCCAGCAGCTTGGATCGCCTCGTCAGGGACGAGCAGTACTTC. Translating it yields CASSLDRLVRDEQYF.

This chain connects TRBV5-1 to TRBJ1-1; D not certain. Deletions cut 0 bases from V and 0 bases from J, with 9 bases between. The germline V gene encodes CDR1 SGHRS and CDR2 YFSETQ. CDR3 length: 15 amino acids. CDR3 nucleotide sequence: TGCGCCAGCAGCTTGGCCGGGGTGATGAACACTGAAGCTTTCTTT. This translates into CASSLAGVMNTEAFF.

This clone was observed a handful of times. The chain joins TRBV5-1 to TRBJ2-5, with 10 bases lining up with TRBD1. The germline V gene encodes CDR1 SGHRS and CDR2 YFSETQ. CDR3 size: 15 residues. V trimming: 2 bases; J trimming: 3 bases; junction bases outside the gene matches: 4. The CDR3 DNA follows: TGCGCCAGCAGCTTTGCTGGGACAGGGGAAGAGACCCAGTACTTC. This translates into CASSFAGTGEETQYF.

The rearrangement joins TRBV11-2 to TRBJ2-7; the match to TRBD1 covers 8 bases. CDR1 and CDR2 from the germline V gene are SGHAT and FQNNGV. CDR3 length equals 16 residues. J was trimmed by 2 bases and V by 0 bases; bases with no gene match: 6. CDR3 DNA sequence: TGTGCCAGCAGCTTAGATTTTGGACAGGGCGCCTACGAGCAGTACTTC. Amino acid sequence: CASSLDFGQGAYEQYF.

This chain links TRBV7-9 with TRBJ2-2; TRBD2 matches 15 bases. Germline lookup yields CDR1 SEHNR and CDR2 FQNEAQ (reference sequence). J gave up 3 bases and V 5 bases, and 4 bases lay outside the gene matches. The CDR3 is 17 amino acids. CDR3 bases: TGTGCCAGCAGCCGGACTAGCGGGAGGGCCGACACCGGGGAGCTGTTTTTT. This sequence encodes CASSRTSGRADTGELFF.

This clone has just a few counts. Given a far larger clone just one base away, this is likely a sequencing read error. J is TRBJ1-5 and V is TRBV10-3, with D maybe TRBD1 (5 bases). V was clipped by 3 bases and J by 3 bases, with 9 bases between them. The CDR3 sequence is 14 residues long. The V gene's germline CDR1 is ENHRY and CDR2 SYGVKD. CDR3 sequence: CAISEGEANQPQHF. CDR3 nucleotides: TGTGCCATCAGTGAAGGGGAGGCCAATCAGCCCCAGCATTTT.

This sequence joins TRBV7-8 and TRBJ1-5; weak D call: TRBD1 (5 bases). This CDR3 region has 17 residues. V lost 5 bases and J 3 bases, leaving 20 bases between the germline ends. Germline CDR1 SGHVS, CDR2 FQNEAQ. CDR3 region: CASSHAIGRVDNQPQHF. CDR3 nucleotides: TGTGCCAGCAGCCACGCGATTGGCAGGGTGGACAATCAGCCCCAGCATTTT.

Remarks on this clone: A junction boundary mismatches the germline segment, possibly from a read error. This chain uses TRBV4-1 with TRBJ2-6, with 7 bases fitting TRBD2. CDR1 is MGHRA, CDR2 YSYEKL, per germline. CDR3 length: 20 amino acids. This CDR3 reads CASSQEGAAGAISGANGLTF. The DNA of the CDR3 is TGCGCCAGCAGCCAAGAGGGAGCGGCGGGAGCGATCTCTGGGGCCAACGGCCTGACTTTC.

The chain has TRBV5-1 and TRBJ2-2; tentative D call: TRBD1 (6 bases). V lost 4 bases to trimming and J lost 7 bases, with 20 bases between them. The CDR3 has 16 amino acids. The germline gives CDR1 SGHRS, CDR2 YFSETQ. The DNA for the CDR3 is TGCGCCAGCAGCCAATCTTCAGGGGTGACCGGCGGGGAGCTGTTTTTT. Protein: CASSQSSGVTGGELFF.

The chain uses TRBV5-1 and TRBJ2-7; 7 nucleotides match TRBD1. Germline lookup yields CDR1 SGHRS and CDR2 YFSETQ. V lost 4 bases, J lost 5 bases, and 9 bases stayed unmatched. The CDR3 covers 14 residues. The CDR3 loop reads CASSPRQGEHEQYF. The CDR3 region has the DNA TGCGCCAGCAGCCCCCGACAGGGTGAACACGAGCAGTACTTC.

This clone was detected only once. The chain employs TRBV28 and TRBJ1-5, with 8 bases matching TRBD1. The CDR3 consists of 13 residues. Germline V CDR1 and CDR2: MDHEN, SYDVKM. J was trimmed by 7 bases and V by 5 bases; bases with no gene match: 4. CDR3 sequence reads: CASSPGTGQPQHF. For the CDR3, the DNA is TGTGCCAGCAGTCCCGGGACAGGCCAGCCCCAGCATTTT. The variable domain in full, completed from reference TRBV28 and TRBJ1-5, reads DVKVTQSSRYLVKRTGEKVFLECVQDMDHENMFWYRQDPGLGLRLIYFSYDVKMKEKGDIPEGYSVSREKKERFSLILESASTNQTSMYLCASSPGTGQPQHFGDGTRLSIL.

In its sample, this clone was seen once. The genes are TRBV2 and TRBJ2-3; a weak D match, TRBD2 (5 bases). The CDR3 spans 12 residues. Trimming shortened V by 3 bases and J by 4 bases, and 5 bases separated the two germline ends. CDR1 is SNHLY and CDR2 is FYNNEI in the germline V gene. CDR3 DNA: TGTGCCAGCAGTGAGAGGGCAGATACGCAGTATTTT. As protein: CASSERADTQYF.

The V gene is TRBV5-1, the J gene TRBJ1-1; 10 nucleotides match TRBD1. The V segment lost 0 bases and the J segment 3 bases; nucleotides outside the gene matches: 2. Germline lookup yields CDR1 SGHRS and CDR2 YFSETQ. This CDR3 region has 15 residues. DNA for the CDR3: TGCGCCAGCAGCTTGGAGGGACAGGGGCACACTGAAGCTTTCTTT. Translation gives CASSLEGQGHTEAFF.

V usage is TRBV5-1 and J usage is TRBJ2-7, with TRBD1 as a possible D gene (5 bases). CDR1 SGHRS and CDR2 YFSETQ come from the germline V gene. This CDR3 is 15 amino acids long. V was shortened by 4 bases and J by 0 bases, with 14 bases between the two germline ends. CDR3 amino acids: CASSDRQLSSYEQYF. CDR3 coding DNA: TGCGCCAGCAGCGACCGACAGTTGAGCTCCTACGAGCAGTACTTC. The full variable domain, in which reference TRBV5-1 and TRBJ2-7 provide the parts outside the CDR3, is KAGVTQTPRYLIKTRGQQVTLSCSPISGHRSVSWYQQTPGQGLQFLFEYFSETQRNKGNFPGRFSGRQFSNSRSEMNVSTLELGDSALYLCASSDRQLSSYEQYFGPGTRLTVT.

This chain's CDR3 is CASRSLQGVPDTQYF. DNA of the CDR3: TGCGCCAGCCGAAGTTTACAGGGGGTCCCAGATACGCAGTATTTT. The chain is built from TRBV5-1 and TRBJ2-3, with 8 nucleotides matching TRBD1. The CDR3 is 15 residues long. The ends lost 7 bases at V and 4 bases at J; junction bases unmatched: 11. Germline lookup yields CDR1 SGHRS and CDR2 YFSETQ.

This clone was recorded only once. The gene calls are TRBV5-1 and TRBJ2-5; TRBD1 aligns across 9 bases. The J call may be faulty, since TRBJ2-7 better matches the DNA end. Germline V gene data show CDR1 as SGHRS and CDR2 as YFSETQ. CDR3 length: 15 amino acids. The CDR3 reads CASSLGGTGFYEQYF. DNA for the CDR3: TGCGCCAGCAGCTTGGGTGGGACAGGGTTCTACGAGCAGTACTTC.

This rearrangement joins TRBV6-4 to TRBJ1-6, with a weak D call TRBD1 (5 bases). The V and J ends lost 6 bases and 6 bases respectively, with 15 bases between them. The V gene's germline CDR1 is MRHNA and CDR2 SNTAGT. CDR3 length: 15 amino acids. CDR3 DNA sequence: TGTGCCAGCAGGGGGCAAGGGAACGCTAATTCACCCCTCCACTTT. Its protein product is CASRGQGNANSPLHF.